A single sample is the source of the 30 T cell receptor beta chains below, sequenced in a study of post-analysis software for immune sequencing data. No antigen is known for these receptors. Study-level results: About five TRBV segments were more frequent in patients than controls; TRBV5-6, TRBV5-1 and TRBV20-1 belonged to this group.

Unique molecular identifiers were present in the TCR beta cDNA libraries. MiXCR, applied by TCRdb to the PCR reads, yields one record per CDR3 protein. The repertoire holds about 680,000 distinct CDR3 sequences, with over 45% as singletons. The specimen sequenced was blood. The receptors were gathered from a girl aged 2 to 10 with multiple sclerosis.

This chain connects TRBV28 to TRBJ2-4; 11 bases fit TRBD2. The CDR3 contains 15 residues. Trimming took 3 bases from V and 6 from J; bases not matched to a gene: 4. Germline CDR1 and CDR2: MDHEN and SYDVKM. The CDR3 coding sequence is TGTGCCAGCAGTTTGGTACTAGCGGGAGCAAACATTCAGTACTTC. This translates into CASSLVLAGANIQYF.

This clonotype was observed once. This sequence joins TRBV10-3 and TRBJ2-7; a possible D gene is TRBD1 (5 bases). The J call may be incorrect, as the DNA end agrees better with TRBJ2-5. This CDR3 region has 13 residues. CDR1 ENHRY and CDR2 SYGVKD come from the germline V gene. The CDR3 DNA is TGTGCCATCAGAGACAGCGCCCGAGAGACCCAGTACTTC. This gives the protein CAIRDSARETQYF.

CDR3 nucleotides: TGCAGCGGGTTCGAAGCTACAAACAACGTCCTGACTTTC. Translation gives CSGFEATNNVLTF. The chain is built from TRBV29-1 and TRBJ2-6; D unclear. CDR1 is SQVTM and CDR2 is ANQGSEA in the germline V gene. The ends were cut back, 7 bases at V and 9 bases at J, with 16 bases in the middle. This CDR3 is 13 amino acids long.

This clonotype was observed a few times. CDR3 DNA: TGTGCCAGCAGTCGACAGGGGACTACCTACGAGCAGTACTTC. It yields the protein CASSRQGTTYEQYF. V and J are TRBV27 and TRBJ2-7, with D possibly being TRBD1 (8 bases). This CDR3 comprises 14 residues. Trimming took off 5 bases at V and 2 bases at J, with 13 bases between the two ends. Germline V gene sequence: CDR1 MNHEY, CDR2 SMNVEV (reference sequence).

The genes are TRBV6-2 or TRBV6-3 and TRBJ2-3; a weak D match, TRBD2 (6 bases). With 0 bases removed from V and 2 bases from J, the gap between germline ends came to 9 bases. Germline assignment: CDR1 MNHEY and CDR2 SVGEGT. This CDR3 has 15 amino acids. The CDR3 loop reads CASSYSASDTDTQYF. CDR3 bases: TGTGCCAGCAGTTACTCGGCTAGCGACACAGATACGCAGTATTTT.

This chain connects TRBV4-2 to TRBJ2-7; D is perhaps TRBD1 (6 bases). The CDR3 is 16 residues long. Trimming stripped 4 bases from V and 0 bases from J, with 16 bases between. Germline loops: CDR1 LGHNA, CDR2 YNFKEQ. CDR3 in amino acids: CASSPGDPGGSYEQYF. In nucleotides, the CDR3 is TGTGCCAGCAGCCCAGGGGACCCTGGGGGCTCCTACGAGCAGTACTTC.

The chain has TRBV11-2 and TRBJ2-5, with 9 bases aligning to TRBD2. Germline assignment: CDR1 SGHAT and CDR2 FQNNGV. The CDR3 extends over 20 amino acids. Trimming removed 3 bases from V and 3 bases from J; junction bases left unmatched: 20. Here the CDR3 reads CASSLAKSWMERGEEETQYF. CDR3 bases: TGTGCCAGCAGCTTGGCAAAATCCTGGATGGAGCGGGGGGAAGAAGAGACCCAGTACTTC.

The rearrangement uses TRBV6-5 and TRBJ1-2, with TRBD1 as a possible D gene (5 bases). The CDR3 length is 13 residues. V lost 5 bases and J lost 4, with 11 bases in between. From germline, CDR1 is MNHEY and CDR2 SVGAGI. In nucleotides, the CDR3 is TGTGCCAGCAGTCGTAGCCAGGGCTATGGCTACACCTTC. Protein product: CASSRSQGYGYTF.

The chain couples TRBV7-2 to TRBJ1-6; no clear D gene. The CDR3 is 13 residues long. Looked up from germline, CDR1 is SGHTA and CDR2 is FQGNSA. Deletions cut 5 bases from V and 6 bases from J, with 8 bases between. The CDR3 region is CASSDVGNSPLHF. The CDR3, as DNA: TGTGCCAGCAGCGATGTGGGTAATTCACCCCTCCACTTT. Drawing the rest from reference TRBV7-2 and TRBJ1-6, the complete variable domain is GAGVSQSPSNKVTEKGKDVELRCDPISGHTALYWYRQSLGQGLEFLIYFQGNSAPDKSGLPSDRFSAERTGGSVSTLTIQRTQQEDSAVYLCASSDVGNSPLHFGNGTRLTVT.

This rearrangement joins TRBV10-3 to TRBJ2-1; 7 nucleotides match TRBD1. Germline CDR1 is ENHRY and CDR2 is SYGVKD. The CDR3 totals 13 residues. V gave up 10 bases and J gave up 3 bases; unmatched junction bases: 6. The DNA for the CDR3 is TGTGCCACCCTCGGGGACAGCTACAATGAGCAGTTCTTC. Protein product: CATLGDSYNEQFF.

In this sample, this clonotype turned up a few times. V gene TRBV4-1 combines with J gene TRBJ2-1, with 9 bases aligning to TRBD2. Per germline, CDR1 MGHRA and CDR2 YSYEKL. This CDR3 has 16 amino acids. Germline trimming cut 2 bases from V and 7 bases from J; bases unmatched to any gene: 9. CDR3 region: CASSQPGTSSRNEQFF. The CDR3 DNA is TGCGCCAGCAGCCAACCCGGGACTAGCTCGAGGAATGAGCAGTTCTTC.

The CDR3 protein is CASSQSRDRAWEQFF. The CDR3 region has the DNA TGCGCCAGCAGCCAAAGTCGGGACAGGGCATGGGAGCAGTTCTTC. This chain joins TRBV4-1 and TRBJ2-1; 9 bases line up with TRBD1. Per germline, CDR1 MGHRA and CDR2 YSYEKL. The CDR3 contains 15 residues. J gave up 10 bases and V 2 bases, and 9 bases lay outside the gene matches.

The chain links TRBV7-6 to TRBJ1-5, with 7 bases that match TRBD1. This CDR3 spans 15 amino acids. Germline V lookup: CDR1 SGHVS, CDR2 FNYEAQ. J gave up 7 bases and V 5 bases, and 11 bases lay outside the gene matches. The CDR3: CASSPSTGPDQPQHF. CDR3 DNA sequence: TGTGCCAGCAGCCCCTCGACAGGGCCAGACCAGCCCCAGCATTTT.

The chain joins TRBV6-1 to TRBJ1-1; D perhaps matches TRBD1 (6 bases). This CDR3 is 14 amino acids long. Per germline, CDR1 MNHNS and CDR2 SASEGT. The V gene lost 3 bases and the J gene lost 1 base, with 9 bases spanning the gap. CDR3 nucleotides: TGTGCCAGCAGTGACCAGGACAGGAACACTGAAGCTTTCTTT. Protein sequence: CASSDQDRNTEAFF.

The rearrangement links TRBV30 to TRBJ2-4, with D possibly being TRBD1 (6 bases). The CDR3 runs 15 residues. CDR1 is GTSNPN, CDR2 SVGIG, per germline (reference sequence). V was cut by 0 bases and J by 8 bases, with 17 bases left in between. The CDR3 is CAWSVRQGISDIQYF. Written as DNA, the CDR3 is TGTGCCTGGAGTGTAAGGCAGGGGATCAGCGACATTCAGTACTTC. The full variable domain, in which reference TRBV30 and TRBJ2-4 provide the parts outside the CDR3, is SQTIHQWPATLVQPVGSPLSLECTVEGTSNPNLYWYRQAAGRGLQLLFYSVGIGQISSEVPQNLSASRPQDRQFILSSKKLLLSDSGFYLCAWSVRQGISDIQYFGAGTRLSVL.

The chain has TRBV20-1 and TRBJ2-1; D not certain. Germline V CDR1 and CDR2: DFQATT, SNEGSKA (reference sequence). V lost 1 base and J lost 4, with 11 bases in between. CDR3 length equals 14 residues. The CDR3 here is CSARAPSSYNEQFF. In DNA form, the CDR3 reads TGCAGTGCTAGAGCCCCCAGCTCTTACAATGAGCAGTTCTTC.

As regards this clonotype: The junction shows a germline mismatch at one end, possibly a read error. This sequence joins TRBV12-3 or TRBV12-4 and TRBJ1-2; D is uncertain. This CDR3 is built from 14 residues. The CDR3 loop reads CANSFATSNYGYTF. CDR3 bases: TGTGCCAACAGTTTCGCCACCTCTAACTATGGCTACACCTTC.

The J gene is TRBJ1-1, the V gene TRBV20-1; D not resolved. In germline, CDR1 is DFQATT, CDR2 SNEGSKA (reference sequence). The CDR3 has 14 amino acids. The CDR3 sequence: CGFSIGRDNTEAFF. In nucleotides, the CDR3 is TGCGGCTTTTCAATTGGACGAGATAACACTGAAGCTTTCTTT.

The V call is TRBV12-3 or TRBV12-4, the J call TRBJ2-1; D may be TRBD2 (6 bases). V was pared by 1 base and J by 4 bases, with 11 bases between. This CDR3 spans 15 amino acids. The CDR3 bases are TGTGCCAGCAGTTTAGACGGGAGTAGATACAATGAGCAGTTCTTC. Its protein is CASSLDGSRYNEQFF.

J is TRBJ2-1 and V is TRBV7-6; a weak D match, TRBD1 (6 bases). The germline V gene has CDR1 SGHVS and CDR2 FNYEAQ. This CDR3 region has 13 residues. The ends were cut back, 5 bases at V and 6 bases at J, with 11 bases in the middle. The CDR3 here is CASSSQGSNEQFF. The CDR3 region has the DNA TGTGCCAGCAGCAGCCAGGGGTCCAATGAGCAGTTCTTC.

This clonotype has only a few counts. This chain connects TRBV29-1 to TRBJ2-1; D remains ambiguous. The CDR3 runs 10 residues. Trimming removed 4 bases from V and 8 bases from J, with 6 bases in between. Germline loops: CDR1 SQVTM, CDR2 ANQGSEA. CDR3 sequence reads: CSVVGDEQFF. CDR3 bases: TGCAGCGTTGTTGGCGATGAGCAGTTCTTC.

The rearrangement uses TRBV20-1 and TRBJ1-2, with TRBD1 matching over 11 bases. Trimming removed 6 bases from V and 7 bases from J; junction bases left unmatched: 7. The CDR3 length is 13 residues. Germline values: CDR1 DFQATT, CDR2 SNEGSKA (reference sequence). The CDR3 DNA follows: TGCAGTGCCCCTGGGGACAGGGGGGGTGGCTACACCTTC. Protein product: CSAPGDRGGGYTF.

The chain recombines TRBV10-2 with TRBJ2-4; 9 bases align to TRBD2. Germline CDR1 WSHSY, CDR2 SAAADI. CDR3 length equals 13 residues. Trimming removed 9 bases from V and 8 bases from J; junction bases left unmatched: 8. The chain's CDR3 is CASYSEREDIQYF. Written as DNA, the CDR3 is TGCGCCAGTTATAGCGAGCGGGAGGACATTCAGTACTTC.

This chain joins TRBV3-1 and TRBJ2-7; 9 bases are a match to TRBD2. CDR3 length: 16 amino acids. Germline lookup yields CDR1 LGHDT and CDR2 YNNKEL (reference sequence). J gave up 3 bases and V 0 bases, and 6 bases lay outside the gene matches. The CDR3 DNA follows: TGTGCCAGCAGCCAAGATCCGGCGGGAGGGATCTACGAGCAGTACTTC. Amino acid sequence: CASSQDPAGGIYEQYF.

The chain couples TRBV5-1 to TRBJ2-7; D is unclear. There are 17 residues in the CDR3. Germline CDR1 reads SGHRS; CDR2 reads YFSETQ. V gave up 2 bases and J gave up 6 bases, with 24 bases separating them. The CDR3 region is CASSFGPISRTVREQYF. The CDR3 nucleotides are TGCGCCAGCAGCTTTGGCCCCATTAGCCGTACGGTTCGCGAGCAGTACTTC.

The CDR3 nucleotides are TGTGCCAGCAGTGGGGGAGGGGTCCTCTCCTACGAGCAGTACTTC. Amino acid sequence: CASSGGGVLSYEQYF. J is TRBJ2-7 and V is TRBV6-1; 7 bases match TRBD2. Per the germline V gene, CDR1 is MNHNS and CDR2 is SASEGT. V gave up 4 bases and J gave up 0 bases; unmatched junction bases: 6. There are 15 residues in the CDR3.

This sequence joins TRBV12-3 or TRBV12-4 and TRBJ2-1; the D is unclear. Trimming left V 2 bases short and J 8 bases short, with 7 bases between. This CDR3 is built from 12 residues. The CDR3 coding sequence is TGTGCCAGCAGTTTACTCCCGGATGAGCAGTTCTTC. Residues: CASSLLPDEQFF.

The V and J genes are TRBV2 and TRBJ2-3; TRBD1 might be the D (6 bases). Trimming cost V 3 bases and J 4 bases, with 11 bases left between them. The germline V gene has CDR1 SNHLY and CDR2 FYNNEI. This CDR3 has 14 residues. CDR3 loop: CASSEKQGADTQYF. CDR3 DNA: TGTGCCAGCAGTGAGAAACAGGGAGCAGATACGCAGTATTTT.

This clonotype was found a few times. The rearrangement uses TRBV29-1 and TRBJ2-1, with D uncertain. Germline V lookup: CDR1 SQVTM, CDR2 ANQGSEA. Trimming shortened V by 4 bases and J by 6 bases, and 4 bases separated the two germline ends. CDR3 size: 10 residues. The CDR3 region is CSVAVNEQFF. The CDR3 bases are TGCAGCGTTGCGGTCAATGAGCAGTTCTTC.

This clonotype was picked up a small number of times. The chain combines TRBV7-2 with TRBJ2-3; D not resolved. V was trimmed by 5 bases and J by 1 base, leaving 7 bases between them. Per germline, CDR1 SGHTA and CDR2 FQGNSA. This CDR3 contains 13 residues. The CDR3 bases are TGTGCCAGCAGCGTACCCGGCACAGATACGCAGTATTTT. It codes for CASSVPGTDTQYF.